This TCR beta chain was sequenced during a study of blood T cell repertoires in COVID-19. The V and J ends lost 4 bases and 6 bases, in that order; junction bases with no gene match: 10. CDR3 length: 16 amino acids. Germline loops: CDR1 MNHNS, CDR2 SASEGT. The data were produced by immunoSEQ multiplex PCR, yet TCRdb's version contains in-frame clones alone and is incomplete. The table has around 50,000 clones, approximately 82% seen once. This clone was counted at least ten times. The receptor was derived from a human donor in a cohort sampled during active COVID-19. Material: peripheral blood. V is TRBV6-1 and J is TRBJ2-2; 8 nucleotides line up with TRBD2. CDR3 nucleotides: TGTGCCAGCAGTGTACCTACAGCGGGGGAAGCCGGGGAGCTGTTTTTT. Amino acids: CASSVPTAGEAGELFF.